A selection of T cell receptor beta chains follows, all from one sample in a study of Ad26.COV2.S vaccination and SARS-CoV-2 variants. The repertoire was sequenced with immunoSEQ multiplex PCR; TCRdb's copy has only in-frame clones and lacks some. The sample lists roughly 410,000 clones, 83% seen once, with 7.4% in the top ten. Specimen: peripheral blood, collected in a trial of Ad26.COV2.S vaccine versus placebo. All receptors come from a person between 18 and 65 years old who received the Ad26.COV2.S COVID-19 vaccine or a placebo. CDR3s include the opening cysteine and the closing phenylalanine or tryptophan. A D gene is named only where the DNA matches it firmly. Where a row states a size, it is once, few, many or the class of an expanded clone; other rows omit it.

>TRBD1|TRBV7-9|-|TRBJ1-1
TGTGCCAGCAGCTCCGACGGACAGGGACGGACTGAAGCTTTCTTT
CASSSDGQGRTEAFF
>-|TRBV2|-|TRBJ2-5
TGTGCCAGCAGTGATGGACTTGGGGAGACCCAGTACTTC
CASSDGLGETQYF
>-|TRBV7-2|-|TRBJ1-6
TGTGCCAGCAGCCCCTTCCGTGTAAGATCCCTCCACTTT
CASSPFRVRSLHF
>TRBD1|TRBV19|-|TRBJ1-5
TGTGCCAGTAGTATCGTTCGACAGGGGCATCAGCCCCAGCATTTT
CASSIVRQGHQPQHF
>TRBD1|TRBV10-1|-|TRBJ1-5
TGCGCCAGTCAAGAGCTGATCGGGACAGGGGGCTTAAGATCTCAGCCCCAGCATTTT
CASQELIGTGGLRSQPQHF
>-|TRBV9|-|TRBJ2-7
TGTGCCAGCAGCCCCGGCGGAGGGGTCTACGAGCAGTACTTC
CASSPGGGVYEQYF
>-|TRBV4-1|-|TRBJ1-5
TGCGCCAGCAGCCAAGAGGCCCAGGGCAGCTTCAATCAGCCCCAGCATTTT
CASSQEAQGSFNQPQHF
>-|TRBV10-1|once|TRBJ2-1
TGCGCCAGCAGCGTAGGGGGGGCGAGTTATGAGCAGTTCTTC
CASSVGGASYEQFF
>-|TRBV15|once|TRBJ1-4
TGTGCCACCAGCAGAGATCCGGGGGGGAATGAAAAACTGTTTTTT
CATSRDPGGNEKLFF
>TRBD1|TRBV6-1|-|TRBJ1-5
TGTGCCAGCAGTGTTGGGTCCAGGGGGCTCAATCAGCCCCAGCATTTT
CASSVGSRGLNQPQHF
>-|TRBV9|once|TRBJ2-1
TGTGCCAGCAGCGTAGACTCTATCTCCTACAATGAGCAGTTCTTC
CASSVDSISYNEQFF
>-|TRBV10-3|-|TRBJ2-3
TGTGCCATCAGTCCTTCCCGGGACGGTACCATGGATGTTACGCAGTATTTT
CAISPSRDGTMDVTQYF
>-|TRBV7-3|-|TRBJ2-7
TGTGCCAGCAGCTTAACGGGGACTGCCTCCTACGAGCAGTACTTC
CASSLTGTASYEQYF
>-|TRBV7-7|-|TRBJ2-7
TGTGCCAGCAGCTTAAGGATCGGGACCTCCTACGAGCAGTACTTC
CASSLRIGTSYEQYF
>-|TRBV12-3/TRBV12-4|-|TRBJ1-1
TGTGCCAGCAGCCCCTCCCAGCAGACTGAAGCTTTCTTT
CASSPSQQTEAFF
>-|TRBV11-2|few|TRBJ2-7
TGTGCCAGCAGCTTAGGCGTAAGTAAGAGGGCCGCCTACGAGCAGTACTTC
CASSLGVSKRAAYEQYF
>-|TRBV7-3|-|TRBJ1-1
TGTGCCAGCAGCTTAGTGGGCGGCGTGAACACTGAAGCTTTCTTT
CASSLVGGVNTEAFF
>-|TRBV6-5|-|TRBJ1-5
TGTGCCAGCAGTTACTCTGGGTACAATCAGCCCCAGCATTTT
CASSYSGYNQPQHF
>-|TRBV3-1/TRBV3-2|-|TRBJ1-5
TGTGCCAGCAGCCGGCAGATCAATCAGCCCCAGCATTTT
CASSRQINQPQHF
>TRBD1|TRBV9|-|TRBJ2-3
TGTGCCAGCTCCCTTCTAACAGGGGGTAGCACAGATACGCAGTATTTT
CASSLLTGGSTDTQYF
>TRBD1|TRBV4-2|-|TRBJ2-7
TGTGCCAGCAGCCCCACAGGGGGCGCGTACGAGCAGTACTTC
CASSPTGGAYEQYF
>-|TRBV28|-|TRBJ1-3
TGTGGAGCGGGACCATCGGCCGGAAACACCATATATTTT
CGAGPSAGNTIYF
>-|TRBV7-2|-|TRBJ2-2
TGTGCCAGCAGCTTTAGGATAGGGAGAGTTAACACCGGGGAGCTGTTTTTT
CASSFRIGRVNTGELFF
>-|TRBV11-2|-|TRBJ2-2
TGTGCCAGCAGCTTCATATCCGGCGGGGATATGTTCGGGGAGCTGTTTTTT
CASSFISGGDMFGELFF
>TRBD1|TRBV29-1|-|TRBJ1-6
TGCAGCGTCGTCGACAGGGTGGGTTCACCCCTCCACTTT
CSVVDRVGSPLHF
>TRBD2|TRBV5-4|-|TRBJ2-2
TGTGCCAGCCAAAGGGGGCCTATAGCGGGAGGAATCACCGGGGAGCTGTTTTTT
CASQRGPIAGGITGELFF
>TRBD2|TRBV14|-|TRBJ2-7
TGTGCCAGCAGCCAAGACGGGAGGGCTAAGCAGTACTTC
CASSQDGRAKQYF
>TRBD1|TRBV4-2|-|TRBJ1-1
TGTGCCAGCAGCCGAGGGGGACAGCAGAACACTGAAGCTTTCTTT
CASSRGGQQNTEAFF
>-|TRBV2|-|TRBJ1-5
TGTGCCAGCAGCCCGCGGACTGACAATCAGCCCCAGCATTTT
CASSPRTDNQPQHF
>-|TRBV12-5|-|TRBJ1-1
TGTGCTAGTGGTTTGGGCCTACTGGAGACTGAAGCTTTCTTT
CASGLGLLETEAFF
>-|TRBV7-2|-|TRBJ1-5
TGTGCCAGCAGCAGCACAGGGTTTGTCAATCAGCCCCAGCATTTT
CASSSTGFVNQPQHF
>TRBD1|TRBV9|once|TRBJ1-1
TGTGCCAGCAGCGCAGGGACAGCGATCCGCACTGAAGCTTTCTTT
CASSAGTAIRTEAFF
>TRBD2|TRBV19|-|TRBJ2-5
TGTGCCAGTAGTATAACTAGCGGGAGGGGGGAGACCCAGTACTTC
CASSITSGRGETQYF
>TRBD1|TRBV5-6|-|TRBJ1-1
TGTGCCAGCAGCCTGTACGGGACAGGCGTGAACACTGAAGCTTTCTTT
CASSLYGTGVNTEAFF
>-|TRBV6-2/TRBV6-3|-|TRBJ1-6
TGTGCCAGCAGTTGGACCGACAGCTTAAATTCACCCCTCCACTTT
CASSWTDSLNSPLHF
>TRBD1|TRBV24-1|once|TRBJ2-3
TGTGCCACCGCCGGGACAGATACACCTTTAGATACGCAGTATTTT
CATAGTDTPLDTQYF
>-|TRBV21-1|-|TRBJ1-1
TGTGCCAGCAGCATTAGGACAGGGAACCACACTGAAGCTTTCTTT
CASSIRTGNHTEAFF
>-|TRBV7-6|-|TRBJ1-2
TGTGCCAGCAGCCCATTAGGGAGGGGGGGCCGAATCTATGGCTACACCTTC
CASSPLGRGGRIYGYTF
>-|TRBV2|-|TRBJ1-6
TGTGCCAGCAGTGAAATGGCGCAACCACCCCTCCACTTT
CASSEMAQPPLHF
>TRBD1|TRBV28|-|TRBJ1-3
TGTGCCAGCAGCACGACAGGGCGCTCGGGTGGAAACACCATATATTTT
CASSTTGRSGGNTIYF
>TRBD1|TRBV4-2|-|TRBJ1-1
TGTGCCAGCAGCCAAGATGCAACAGGGGTGGACACTGAAGCTTTCTTT
CASSQDATGVDTEAFF
>-|TRBV3-1/TRBV3-2|-|TRBJ2-5
TGTGCCAGCAGCCAAGGGCACCGCCAAGAGACCCAGTACTTC
CASSQGHRQETQYF
>-|TRBV5-4|-|TRBJ1-2
TGTGCCAGCAGCTTATGGCAGGGAGTATTTGGCTACACCTTC
CASSLWQGVFGYTF
>-|TRBV6-5|-|TRBJ1-4
TGTGCCAGCAGGCCCCTCCGGGGAACTAATGAAAAACTGTTTTTT
CASRPLRGTNEKLFF
>-|TRBV7-9|-|TRBJ2-1
TGTGCCAGCAGCTTAGGGTCTAGCAACCCCTACAATGAGCAGTTCTTC
CASSLGSSNPYNEQFF
>-|TRBV19|-|TRBJ2-2
TGTGCCAGTAGTAATATGGACTTCAACACCGGGGAGCTGTTTTTT
CASSNMDFNTGELFF